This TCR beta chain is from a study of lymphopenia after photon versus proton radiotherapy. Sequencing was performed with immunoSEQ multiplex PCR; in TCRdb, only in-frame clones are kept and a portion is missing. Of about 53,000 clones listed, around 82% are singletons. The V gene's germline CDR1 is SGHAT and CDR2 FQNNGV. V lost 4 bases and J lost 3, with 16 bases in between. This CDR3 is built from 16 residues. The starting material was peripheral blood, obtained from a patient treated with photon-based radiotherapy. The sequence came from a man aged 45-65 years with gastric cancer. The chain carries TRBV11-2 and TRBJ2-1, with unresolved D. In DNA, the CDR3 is TGTGCCAGCAGCTCCAACCCTCTTGACTTCTACAATGAGCAGTTCTTC. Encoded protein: CASSSNPLDFYNEQFF. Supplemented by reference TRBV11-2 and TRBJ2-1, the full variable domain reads EAGVAQSPRYKIIEKRQSVAFWCNPISGHATLYWYQQILGQGPKLLIQFQNNGVVDDSQLPKDRFSAERLKGVDSTLKIQPAKLEDSAVYLCASSSNPLDFYNEQFFGPGTRLTVL.